Following are 3 T cell receptor beta chains from one sample sequenced in a study of graft-versus-host responses after intestinal transplantation. Clones were read by immunoSEQ multiplex PCR, and TCRdb kept only the in-frame ones, dropping some. The repertoire holds about 130,000 clones, with about 93% as singletons. Their antigens are not known. Sequenced here: unstimulated CD4+ T cells sorted from spleen or lymph node cells, sampled before intestinal transplant. Receptors originate from a human donor who received an intestinal transplant.

This chain joins TRBV6-6 and TRBJ2-2, with a tentative D call TRBD2 (6 bases). The V end was cut by 10 bases, the J end by 7 bases, with 19 bases between. This CDR3 is built from 14 residues. Germline V gives CDR1 MNHNY, CDR2 SVGAGI (reference sequence). The CDR3 region has the DNA TGTGCCACGCCTTCCGGGGGAACGAGCGGGGAGCTGTTTTTT. Translation gives CATPSGGTSGELFF.

This sequence joins TRBV15 and TRBJ2-5; possible D gene TRBD2, 5 bases. This CDR3 spans 14 amino acids. V dropped 1 base and J dropped 8 bases, with 14 bases sitting between them. The V gene's germline CDR1 is LNHNV and CDR2 YYDKDF (reference sequence). CDR3 region: CATSRAQILDTQYF. Written as DNA, the CDR3 is TGTGCCACCAGCAGAGCACAGATACTAGACACCCAGTACTTC. Combining the CDR3 with reference TRBV15 and TRBJ2-5 gives the whole variable domain DAMVIQNPRYQVTQFGKPVTLSCSQTLNHNVMYWYQQKSSQAPKLLFHYYDKDFNNEADTPDNFQSRRPNTSFCFLDIRSPGLGDTAMYLCATSRAQILDTQYFGPGTRLLVL.

The chain has TRBV9 and TRBJ2-5; no clear D gene. The germline gives CDR1 SGDLS, CDR2 YYNGEE. The CDR3 totals 18 residues. Trimming shortened V by 0 bases and J by 5 bases, and 23 bases separated the two germline ends. The CDR3 DNA sequence: TGTGCCAGCAGCGTAGGGCAAGGGAAAGGTCTGGGCTCGGAGACCCAGTACTTC. Its protein product is CASSVGQGKGLGSETQYF. The complete variable domain, with remaining parts taken from reference TRBV9 and TRBJ2-5, reads DSGVTQTPKHLITATGQRVTLRCSPRSGDLSVYWYQQSLDQGLQFLIQYYNGEERAKGNILERFSAQQFPDLHSELNLSSLELGDSALYFCASSVGQGKGLGSETQYFGPGTRLLVL.